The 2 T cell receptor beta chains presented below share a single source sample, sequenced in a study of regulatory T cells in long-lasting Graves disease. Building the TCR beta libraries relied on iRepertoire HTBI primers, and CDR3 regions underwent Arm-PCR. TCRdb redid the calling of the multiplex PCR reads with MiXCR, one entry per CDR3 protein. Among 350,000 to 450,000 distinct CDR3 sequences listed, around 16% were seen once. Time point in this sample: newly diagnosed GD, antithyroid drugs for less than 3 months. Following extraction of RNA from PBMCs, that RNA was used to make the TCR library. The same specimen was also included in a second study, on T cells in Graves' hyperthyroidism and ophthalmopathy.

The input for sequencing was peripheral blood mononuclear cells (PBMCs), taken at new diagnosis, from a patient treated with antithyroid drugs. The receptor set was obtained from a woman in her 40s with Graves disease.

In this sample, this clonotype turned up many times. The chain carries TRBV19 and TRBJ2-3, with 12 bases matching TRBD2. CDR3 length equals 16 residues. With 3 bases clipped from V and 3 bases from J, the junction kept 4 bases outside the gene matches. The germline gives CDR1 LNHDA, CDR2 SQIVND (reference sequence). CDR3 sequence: CASSMTSGSRTDTQYF. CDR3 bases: TGTGCCAGTAGTATGACTAGCGGGAGTAGGACAGATACGCAGTATTTT.

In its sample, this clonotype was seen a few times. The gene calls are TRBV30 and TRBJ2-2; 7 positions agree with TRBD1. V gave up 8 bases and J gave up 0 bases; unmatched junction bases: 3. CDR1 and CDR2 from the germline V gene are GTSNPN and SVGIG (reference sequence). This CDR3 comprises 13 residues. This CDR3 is CAGGQPNTGELFF. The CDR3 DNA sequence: TGTGCCGGGGGACAGCCGAACACCGGGGAGCTGTTTTTT.